The T cell receptor (beta chain) under discussion was sequenced for a study of T-cell reconstitution after alpha-beta-depleted transplantation in children. General study findings and limits: Hyperexpanded clones declined; after one year, newly produced T cells mostly supplied diversity. TCRbeta diversity was high at day 60 in some patients (a result of surviving recipient T cells and thymic progenitors). After transplant, at about two months, alpha-beta T cells were reportedly derived from several hundred expanded graft clones.

About this clonotype itself: The target antigen is unknown.

For TCRbeta, the library was prepared with unique molecular identifiers. TCRdb redid the calling of the PCR reads with MiXCR, one entry per CDR3 protein. The sample yields just over 950,000 distinct CDR3 sequences, roughly 31% seen once. Material: PBMCs, mostly from graft donor cells, obtained 360 days after TCRalphabeta/CD19-depleted stem cell transplant. The source is a boy less than two years old who had a stem cell transplant for SCID, so the T cells may come from the graft donor.

Here the CDR3 DNA reads TGTGCCAGCAGTGACGTCGGGGGCGCGTATACTGAAGCTTTCTTT. Translating gives CASSDVGGAYTEAFF. This chain links TRBV25-1 with TRBJ1-1; tentative D call: TRBD1 (6 bases). CDR1 MGHDK and CDR2 SYGVNS come from the germline V gene. CDR3 length: 15 amino acids. V lost 3 bases and J lost 5, with 16 bases in between.